These T cell receptor beta chains were read from a single sample in a study of neurological immune-mediated disorders. A single record per CDR3 protein comes from TCRdb applying MiXCR to the 5' RACE reads. This sample yields 30,000 to 40,000 distinct CDR3 sequences, of which 3.5% to 4% are seen a single time; about 2.2% belongs to the top ten. The sequenced sample was PBMCs. The receptors stem from a man aged 25-40 years with multiple sclerosis. The conserved cysteine and the conserved F or W are not part of the CDR3 here. Expanded clones are given a class, and other clones once, few, many or no size at all.

clone size: many; V gene: TRBV10-3; CDR3 protein: AISRSVATDKVYEQY
clone size: many; V gene: TRBV7-9; CDR3 protein: ASSAGTEGNEAF
clone size: many; V gene: TRBV7-2; CDR3 protein: ASSLVGVDTQY
clone size: many; V gene: TRBV5-1; CDR3 protein: ASGLQDPSTDTQY
clone size: NA; V gene: TRBV10-3; CDR3 protein: AISGKGGETQY
clone size: many; V gene: TRBV27; CDR3 protein: ASRHRVESYEQY
clone size: NA; V gene: TRBV5-1; CDR3 protein: ASSVGGLGNEQF
clone size: many; V gene: TRBV5-6; CDR3 protein: ASSLLGRDNYGYT
clone size: many; V gene: TRBV10-3; CDR3 protein: AMSSREESTDTQY
clone size: many; V gene: TRBV4-3; CDR3 protein: ASSQDWGPVGDTQY
clone size: many; V gene: TRBV2; CDR3 protein: ASCPDRFEAF
clone size: many; V gene: TRBV20-1; CDR3 protein: SARLGAGNTIY
clone size: medium-sized; V gene: TRBV3-1; CDR3 protein: ASSRGAYNEQF
clone size: many; V gene: TRBV3-1; CDR3 protein: ASRVGGTEAF
clone size: NA; V gene: TRBV3-1; CDR3 protein: ASSRITSGVTSYNEQF
clone size: many; V gene: TRBV27; CDR3 protein: ASKLQGSLNQPQN
clone size: many; V gene: TRBV7-2; CDR3 protein: ASSLDWTGELF
clone size: NA; V gene: TRBV7-6; CDR3 protein: ASSGGDGGNQPQH
clone size: few; V gene: TRBV7-8; CDR3 protein: AVGTPGANVLT
clone size: many; V gene: TRBV20-1; CDR3 protein: SARDRTRGISYEQY
clone size: many; V gene: TRBV5-1; CDR3 protein: ASSQGLGYTQY
clone size: many; V gene: TRBV10-2; CDR3 protein: ASSGGTGGLTFSNQPQH
clone size: many; V gene: TRBV20-1; CDR3 protein: SATPGATDTQY
clone size: many; V gene: TRBV6-6; CDR3 protein: ASSSRQLTETQY
clone size: many; V gene: TRBV10-3; CDR3 protein: AIRPGQGEFDYGYT
clone size: medium-sized; V gene: TRBV20-1; CDR3 protein: SARALLAGEQETQY
clone size: many; V gene: TRBV12-3/TRBV12-4; CDR3 protein: ASSLLENTEAF
clone size: many; V gene: TRBV28; CDR3 protein: ASSPGALNTEAF
clone size: many; V gene: TRBV6-5; CDR3 protein: ASSQGGNTIY
clone size: many; V gene: TRBV6-1; CDR3 protein: ASSGGDQPQH
clone size: many; V gene: TRBV12-3/TRBV12-4; CDR3 protein: ASSLGQGWNTEAF
clone size: many; V gene: TRBV15; CDR3 protein: ATSPQDDTEAF
clone size: many; V gene: TRBV20-1; CDR3 protein: SASRVAVLEEQY
clone size: few; V gene: TRBV7-2; CDR3 protein: ASSPPQGAVGETQY
clone size: many; V gene: TRBV5-1; CDR3 protein: ASSYGERKTQY
clone size: many; V gene: TRBV12-3/TRBV12-4; CDR3 protein: ASSFGQNNSPLH
clone size: many; V gene: TRBV20-1; CDR3 protein: SARDDRGTLTAEAF
clone size: many; V gene: TRBV6-1; CDR3 protein: ASSGQGILSNQPQH
clone size: NA; V gene: TRBV20-1; CDR3 protein: SAYRGQLDTQY
clone size: few; V gene: TRBV4-3; CDR3 protein: ASTTRGDTQY
clone size: many; V gene: TRBV6-2/TRBV6-3; CDR3 protein: ASSYLGGGTGELF
clone size: NA; V gene: TRBV6-5; CDR3 protein: ASRPLGVTGELF